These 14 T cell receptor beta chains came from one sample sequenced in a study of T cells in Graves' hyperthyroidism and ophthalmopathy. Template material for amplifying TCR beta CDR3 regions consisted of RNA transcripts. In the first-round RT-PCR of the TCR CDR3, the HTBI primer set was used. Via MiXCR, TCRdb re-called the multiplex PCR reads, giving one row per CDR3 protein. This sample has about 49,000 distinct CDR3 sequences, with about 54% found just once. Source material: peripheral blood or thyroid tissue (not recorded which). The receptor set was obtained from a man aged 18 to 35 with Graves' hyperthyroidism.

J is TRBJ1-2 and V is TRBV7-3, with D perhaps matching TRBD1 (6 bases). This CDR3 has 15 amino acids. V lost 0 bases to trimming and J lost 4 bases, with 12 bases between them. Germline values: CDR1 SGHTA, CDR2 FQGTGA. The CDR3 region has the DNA TGTGCCAGCAGCTTAACAGGAGGGGGGGCCTATGGCTACACCTTC. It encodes CASSLTGGGAYGYTF.

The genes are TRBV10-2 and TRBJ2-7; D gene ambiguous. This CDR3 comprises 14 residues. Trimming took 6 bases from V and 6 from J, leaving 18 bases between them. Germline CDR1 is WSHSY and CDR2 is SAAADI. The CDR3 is CASSLVLERREQYF. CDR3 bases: TGCGCCAGCAGCTTGGTGCTAGAAAGGCGCGAGCAGTACTTC.

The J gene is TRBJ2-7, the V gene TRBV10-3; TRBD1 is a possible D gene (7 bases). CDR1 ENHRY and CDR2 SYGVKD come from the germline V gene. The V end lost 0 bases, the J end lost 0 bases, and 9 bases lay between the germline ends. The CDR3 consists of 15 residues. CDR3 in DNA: TGTGCCATCAGTGAGTCCAGGGGGGCCTCCTACGAGCAGTACTTC. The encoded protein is CAISESRGASYEQYF.

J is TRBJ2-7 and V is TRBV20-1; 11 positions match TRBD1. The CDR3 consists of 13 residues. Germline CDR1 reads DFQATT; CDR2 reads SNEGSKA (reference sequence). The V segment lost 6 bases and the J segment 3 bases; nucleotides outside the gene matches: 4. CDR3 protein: CSAQGQGDYEQYF. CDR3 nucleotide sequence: TGCAGTGCACAGGGACAGGGGGACTACGAGCAGTACTTC.

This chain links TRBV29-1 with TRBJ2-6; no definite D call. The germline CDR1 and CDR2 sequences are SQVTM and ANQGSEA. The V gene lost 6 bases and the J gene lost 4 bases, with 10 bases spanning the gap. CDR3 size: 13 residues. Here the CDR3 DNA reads TGCAGCGTCCAACGTAGGGGGGCCAACGTCCTGACTTTC. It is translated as CSVQRRGANVLTF.

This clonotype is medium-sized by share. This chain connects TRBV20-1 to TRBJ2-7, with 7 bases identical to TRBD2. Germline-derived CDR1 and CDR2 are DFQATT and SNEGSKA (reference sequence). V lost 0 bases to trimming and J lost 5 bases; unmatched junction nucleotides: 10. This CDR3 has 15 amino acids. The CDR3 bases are TGCAGTGCTAGAGAGGGACTTGCGGGAGTCGACGAGCAGTACTTC. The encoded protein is CSAREGLAGVDEQYF.

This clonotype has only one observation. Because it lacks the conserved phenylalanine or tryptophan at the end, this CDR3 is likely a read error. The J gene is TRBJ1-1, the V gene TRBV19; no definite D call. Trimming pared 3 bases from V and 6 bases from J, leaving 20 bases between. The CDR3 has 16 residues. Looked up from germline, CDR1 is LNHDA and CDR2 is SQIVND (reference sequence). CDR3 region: CASSMDRSQGEAEAFS. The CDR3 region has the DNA TGTGCCAGTAGTATGGACCGAAGCCAAGGTGAAGCTGAAGCTTTCTCT.

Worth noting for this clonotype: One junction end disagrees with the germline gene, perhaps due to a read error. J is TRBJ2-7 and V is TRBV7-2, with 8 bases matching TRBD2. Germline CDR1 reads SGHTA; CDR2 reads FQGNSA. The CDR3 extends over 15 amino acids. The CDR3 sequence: CASSQESSGTYEQYF. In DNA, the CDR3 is TGCGCCAGCAGCCAAGAGAGTAGCGGGACCTACGAGCAGTACTTC.

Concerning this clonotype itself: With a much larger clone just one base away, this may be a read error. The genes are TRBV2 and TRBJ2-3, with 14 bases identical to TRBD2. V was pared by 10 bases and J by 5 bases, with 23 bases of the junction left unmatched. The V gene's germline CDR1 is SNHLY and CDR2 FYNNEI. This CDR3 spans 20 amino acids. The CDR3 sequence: CANKTGAGGLAGGTGDTQYF. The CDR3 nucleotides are TGTGCCAACAAAACGGGGGCCGGAGGACTAGCGGGAGGAACCGGAGATACGCAGTATTTT.

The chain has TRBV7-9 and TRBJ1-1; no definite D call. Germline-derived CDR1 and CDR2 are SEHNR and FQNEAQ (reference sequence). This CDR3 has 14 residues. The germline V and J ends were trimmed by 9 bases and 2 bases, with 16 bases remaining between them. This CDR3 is CARTVGVGNTEAFF. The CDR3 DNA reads TGTGCCAGAACGGTGGGAGTGGGTAACACTGAAGCTTTCTTT.

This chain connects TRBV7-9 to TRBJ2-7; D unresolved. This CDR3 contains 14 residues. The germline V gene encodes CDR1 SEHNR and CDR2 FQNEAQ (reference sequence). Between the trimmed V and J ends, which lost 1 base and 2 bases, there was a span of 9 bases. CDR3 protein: CASSLGGQPYEQYF. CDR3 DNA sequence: TGTGCCAGCAGCTTAGGTGGCCAGCCCTACGAGCAGTACTTC.

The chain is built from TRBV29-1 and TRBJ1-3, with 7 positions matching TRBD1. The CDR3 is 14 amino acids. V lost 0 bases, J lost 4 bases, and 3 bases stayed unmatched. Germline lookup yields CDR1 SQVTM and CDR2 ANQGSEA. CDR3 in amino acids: CSVEDGTVGNTIYF. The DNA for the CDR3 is TGCAGCGTTGAAGACGGGACAGTAGGAAACACCATATATTTT.

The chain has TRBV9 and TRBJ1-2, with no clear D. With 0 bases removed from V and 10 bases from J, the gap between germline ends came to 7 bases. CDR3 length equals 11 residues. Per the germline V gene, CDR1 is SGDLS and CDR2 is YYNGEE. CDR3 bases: TGTGCCAGCAGCGTAGGGCGAGACTACACCTTC. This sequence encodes CASSVGRDYTF.

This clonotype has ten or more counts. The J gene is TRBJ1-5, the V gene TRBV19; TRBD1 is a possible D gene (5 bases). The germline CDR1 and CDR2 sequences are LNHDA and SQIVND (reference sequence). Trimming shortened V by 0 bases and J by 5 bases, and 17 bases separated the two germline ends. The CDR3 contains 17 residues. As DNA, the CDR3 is TGTGCCAGTAGTATAGATCTAGGAGCCGCAGGGCATCAGCCCCAGCATTTT. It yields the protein CASSIDLGAAGHQPQHF.